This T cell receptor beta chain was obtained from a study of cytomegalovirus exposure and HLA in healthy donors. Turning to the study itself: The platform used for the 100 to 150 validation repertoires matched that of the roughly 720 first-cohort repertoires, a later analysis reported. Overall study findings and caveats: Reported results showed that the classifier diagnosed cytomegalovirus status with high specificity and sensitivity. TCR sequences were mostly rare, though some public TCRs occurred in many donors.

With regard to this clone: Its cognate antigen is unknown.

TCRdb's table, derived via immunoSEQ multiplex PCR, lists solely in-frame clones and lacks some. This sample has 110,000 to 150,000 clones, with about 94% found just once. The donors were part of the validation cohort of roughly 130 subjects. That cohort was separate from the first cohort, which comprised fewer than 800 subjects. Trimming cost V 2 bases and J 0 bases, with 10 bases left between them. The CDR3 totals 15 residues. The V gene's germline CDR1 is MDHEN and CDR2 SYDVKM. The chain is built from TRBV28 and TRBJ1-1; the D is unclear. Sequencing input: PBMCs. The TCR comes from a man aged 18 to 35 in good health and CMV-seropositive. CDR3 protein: CASSLPGNMNTEAFF. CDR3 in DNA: TGTGCCAGCAGTTTACCAGGTAACATGAACACTGAAGCTTTCTTT. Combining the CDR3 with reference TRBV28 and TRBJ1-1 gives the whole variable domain DVKVTQSSRYLVKRTGEKVFLECVQDMDHENMFWYRQDPGLGLRLIYFSYDVKMKEKGDIPEGYSVSREKKERFSLILESASTNQTSMYLCASSLPGNMNTEAFFGQGTRLTVV.